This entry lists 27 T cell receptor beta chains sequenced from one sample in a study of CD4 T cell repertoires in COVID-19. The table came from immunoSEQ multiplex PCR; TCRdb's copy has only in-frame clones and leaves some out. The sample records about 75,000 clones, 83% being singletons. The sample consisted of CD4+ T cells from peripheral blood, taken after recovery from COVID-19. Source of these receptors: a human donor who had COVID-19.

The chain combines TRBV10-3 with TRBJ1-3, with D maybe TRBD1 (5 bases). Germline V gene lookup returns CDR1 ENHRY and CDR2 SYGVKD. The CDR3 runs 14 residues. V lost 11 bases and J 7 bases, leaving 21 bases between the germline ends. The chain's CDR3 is CASRAGPDGNTIYF. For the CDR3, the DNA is TGTGCCTCACGGGCAGGGCCCGACGGGAACACCATATATTTT.

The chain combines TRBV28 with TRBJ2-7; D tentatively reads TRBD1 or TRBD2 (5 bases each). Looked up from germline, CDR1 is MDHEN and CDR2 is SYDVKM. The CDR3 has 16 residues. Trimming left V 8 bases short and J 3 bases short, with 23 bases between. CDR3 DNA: TGTGCCAGCCCACCGGCTGGGACCCCCTCCTTCTACGAGCAGTACTTC. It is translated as CASPPAGTPSFYEQYF. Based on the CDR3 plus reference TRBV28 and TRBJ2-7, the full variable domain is DVKVTQSSRYLVKRTGEKVFLECVQDMDHENMFWYRQDPGLGLRLIYFSYDVKMKEKGDIPEGYSVSREKKERFSLILESASTNQTSMYLCASPPAGTPSFYEQYFGPGTRLTVT.

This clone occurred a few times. The CDR3 loop is CASSDSSSTVVETQYF. The CDR3 DNA is TGCGCCAGCAGTGATAGTAGTTCGACCGTGGTGGAGACCCAGTACTTC. This chain uses TRBV10-2 with TRBJ2-5, with D hard to call. The CDR3 is 16 amino acids. Germline lookup yields CDR1 WSHSY and CDR2 SAAADI. V lost 3 bases, J lost 5 bases, and 19 bases lay in between.

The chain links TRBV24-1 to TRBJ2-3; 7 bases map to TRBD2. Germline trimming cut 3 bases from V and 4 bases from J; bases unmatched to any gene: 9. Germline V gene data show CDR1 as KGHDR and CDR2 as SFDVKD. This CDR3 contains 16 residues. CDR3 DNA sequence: TGTGCCACCAGTGATCCCGCGGGAGTCCTCGCAGATACGCAGTATTTT. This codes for CATSDPAGVLADTQYF.

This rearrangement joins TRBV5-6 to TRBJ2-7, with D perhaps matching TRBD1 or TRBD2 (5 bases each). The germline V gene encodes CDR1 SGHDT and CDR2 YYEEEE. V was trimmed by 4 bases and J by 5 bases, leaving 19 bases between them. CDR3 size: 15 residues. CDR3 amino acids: CASSAGNQGNNEQYF. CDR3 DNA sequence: TGTGCCAGCAGCGCCGGGAATCAGGGAAACAACGAGCAGTACTTC.

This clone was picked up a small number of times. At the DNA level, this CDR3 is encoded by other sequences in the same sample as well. CDR3 nucleotides: TGTGCCAGCAGCCAAGGGGGCGGGAGGACGACCGGGGAGCTGTTTTTT. Translated, it gives CASSQGGGRTTGELFF. The chain joins TRBV4-2 to TRBJ2-2, with 8 bases identical to TRBD2. The trim removed 1 base at V and 5 bases at J, leaving 6 bases unmatched. The CDR3 length is 16 residues. From germline, CDR1 is LGHNA and CDR2 YNFKEQ.

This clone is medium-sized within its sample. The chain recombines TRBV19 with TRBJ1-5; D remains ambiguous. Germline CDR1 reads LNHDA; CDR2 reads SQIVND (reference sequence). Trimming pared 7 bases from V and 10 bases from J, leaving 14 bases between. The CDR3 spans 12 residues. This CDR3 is CASTPGTGPQHF. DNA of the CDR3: TGTGCCAGTACCCCGGGCACCGGACCCCAGCATTTT.

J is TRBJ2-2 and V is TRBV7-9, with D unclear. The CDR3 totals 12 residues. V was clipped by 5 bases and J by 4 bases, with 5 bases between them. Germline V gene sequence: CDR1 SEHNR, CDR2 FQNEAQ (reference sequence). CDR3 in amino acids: CASSRTTGELFF. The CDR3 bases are TGTGCCAGCAGCCGAACCACCGGGGAGCTGTTTTTT. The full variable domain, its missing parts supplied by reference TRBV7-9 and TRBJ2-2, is DTGVSQNPRHKITKRGQNVTFRCDPISEHNRLYWYRQTLGQGPEFLTYFQNEAQLEKSRLLSDRFSAERPKGSFSTLEIQRTEQGDSAMYLCASSRTTGELFFGEGSRLTVL.

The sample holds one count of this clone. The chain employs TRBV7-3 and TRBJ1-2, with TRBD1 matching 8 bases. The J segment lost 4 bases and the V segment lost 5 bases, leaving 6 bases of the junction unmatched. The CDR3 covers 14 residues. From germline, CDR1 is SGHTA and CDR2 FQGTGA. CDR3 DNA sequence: TGTGCCAGCAGCCCTGGGACAGGCCCCTATGGCTACACCTTC. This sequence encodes CASSPGTGPYGYTF.

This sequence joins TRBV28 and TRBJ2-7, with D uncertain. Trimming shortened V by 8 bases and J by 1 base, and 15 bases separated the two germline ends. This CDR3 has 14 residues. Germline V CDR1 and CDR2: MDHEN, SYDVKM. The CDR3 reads CASEFGISSYEQYF. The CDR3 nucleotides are TGTGCCAGCGAGTTTGGGATTTCATCCTACGAGCAGTACTTC. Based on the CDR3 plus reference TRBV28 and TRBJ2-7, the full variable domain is DVKVTQSSRYLVKRTGEKVFLECVQDMDHENMFWYRQDPGLGLRLIYFSYDVKMKEKGDIPEGYSVSREKKERFSLILESASTNQTSMYLCASEFGISSYEQYFGPGTRLTVT.

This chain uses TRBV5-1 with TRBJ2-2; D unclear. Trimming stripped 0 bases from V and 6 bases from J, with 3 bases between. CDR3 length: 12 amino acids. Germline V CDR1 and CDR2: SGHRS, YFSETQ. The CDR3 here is CASSLDPGELFF. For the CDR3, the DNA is TGCGCCAGCAGCTTGGACCCCGGGGAGCTGTTTTTT.

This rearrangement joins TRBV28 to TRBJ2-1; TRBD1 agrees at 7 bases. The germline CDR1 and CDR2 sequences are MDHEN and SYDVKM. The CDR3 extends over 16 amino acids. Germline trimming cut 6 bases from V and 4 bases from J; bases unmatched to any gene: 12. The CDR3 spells CASRPRGTALYNEQFF. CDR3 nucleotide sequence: TGTGCCAGCAGGCCCCGAGGGACAGCACTATACAATGAGCAGTTCTTC.

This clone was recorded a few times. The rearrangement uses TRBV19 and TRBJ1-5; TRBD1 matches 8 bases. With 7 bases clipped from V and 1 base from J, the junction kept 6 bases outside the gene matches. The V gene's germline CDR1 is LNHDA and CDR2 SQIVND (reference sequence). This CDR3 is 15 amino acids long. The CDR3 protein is CASITDRGSNQPQHF. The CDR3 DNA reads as TGTGCCAGTATTACCGACAGGGGAAGCAATCAGCCCCAGCATTTT.

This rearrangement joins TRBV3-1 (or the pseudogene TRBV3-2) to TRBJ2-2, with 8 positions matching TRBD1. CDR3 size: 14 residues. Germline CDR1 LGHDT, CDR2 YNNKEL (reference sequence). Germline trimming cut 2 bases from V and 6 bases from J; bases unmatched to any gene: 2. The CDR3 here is CASSQTGGAGELFF. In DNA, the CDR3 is TGTGCCAGCAGCCAAACAGGGGGTGCCGGGGAGCTGTTTTTT.

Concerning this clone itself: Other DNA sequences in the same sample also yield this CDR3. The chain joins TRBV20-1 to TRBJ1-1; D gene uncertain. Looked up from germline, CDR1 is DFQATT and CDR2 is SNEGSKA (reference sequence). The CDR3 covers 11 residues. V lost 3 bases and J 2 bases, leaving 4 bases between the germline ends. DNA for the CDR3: TGCAGTGCTAGGGTAAACACTGAAGCTTTCTTT. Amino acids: CSARVNTEAFF.

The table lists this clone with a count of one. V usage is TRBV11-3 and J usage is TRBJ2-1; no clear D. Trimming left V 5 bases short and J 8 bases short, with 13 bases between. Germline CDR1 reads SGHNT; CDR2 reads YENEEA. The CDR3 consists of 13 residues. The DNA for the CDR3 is TGTGCCAGCAGCCTCCGTGGTGTTGATGAGCAGTTCTTC. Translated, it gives CASSLRGVDEQFF.

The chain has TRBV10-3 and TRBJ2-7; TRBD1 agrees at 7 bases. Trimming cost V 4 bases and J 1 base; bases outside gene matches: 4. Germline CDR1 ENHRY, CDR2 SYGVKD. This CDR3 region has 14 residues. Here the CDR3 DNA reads TGTGCCATCAGTGGACAGGGTGTTTCCTACGAGCAGTACTTC. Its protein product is CAISGQGVSYEQYF.

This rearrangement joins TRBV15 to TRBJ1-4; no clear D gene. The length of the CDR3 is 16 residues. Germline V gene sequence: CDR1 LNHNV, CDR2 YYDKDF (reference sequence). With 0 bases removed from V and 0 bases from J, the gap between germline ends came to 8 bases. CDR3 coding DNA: TGTGCCACCAGCAGAGAGGTTCGTACAACTAATGAAAAACTGTTTTTT. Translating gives CATSREVRTTNEKLFF.

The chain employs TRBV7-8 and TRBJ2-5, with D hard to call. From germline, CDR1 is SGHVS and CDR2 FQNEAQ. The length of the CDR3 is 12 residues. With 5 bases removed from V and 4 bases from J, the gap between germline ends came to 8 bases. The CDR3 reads CASSPSGETQYF. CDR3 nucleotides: TGTGCCAGCAGCCCTAGTGGAGAGACCCAGTACTTC.

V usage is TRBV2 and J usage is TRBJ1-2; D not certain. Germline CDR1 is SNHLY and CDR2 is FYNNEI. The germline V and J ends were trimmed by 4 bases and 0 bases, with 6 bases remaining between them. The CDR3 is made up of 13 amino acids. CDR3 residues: CASSGNTNYGYTF. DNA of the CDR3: TGTGCCAGCAGTGGAAATACTAACTATGGCTACACCTTC.

This CDR3 is CASSYSPGTAYEQYF. The CDR3 DNA reads TGTGCCAGCAGTTACTCTCCCGGGACAGCTTACGAGCAGTACTTC. The chain combines TRBV6-2 or TRBV6-3 with TRBJ2-7, with TRBD1 matching over 7 bases. Germline values: CDR1 MNHEY, CDR2 SVGEGT. V was clipped by 0 bases and J by 4 bases; unmatched bases: 6. The CDR3 is made up of 15 amino acids.

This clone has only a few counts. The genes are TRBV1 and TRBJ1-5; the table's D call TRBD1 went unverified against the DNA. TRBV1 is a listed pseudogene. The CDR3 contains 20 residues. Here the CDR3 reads CTSSQSLYTPRTYSNQPQHF. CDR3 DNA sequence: TGCACCAGCAGCCAGTCTCTTTACACCCCAAGGACATATAGCAATCAGCCCCAGCATTTT.

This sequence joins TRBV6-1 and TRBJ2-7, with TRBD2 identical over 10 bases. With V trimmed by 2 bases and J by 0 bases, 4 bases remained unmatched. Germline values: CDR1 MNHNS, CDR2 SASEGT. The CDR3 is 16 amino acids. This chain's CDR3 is CASSESLAGASYEQYF. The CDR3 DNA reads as TGTGCCAGCAGTGAATCCCTAGCGGGGGCCTCCTACGAGCAGTACTTC.

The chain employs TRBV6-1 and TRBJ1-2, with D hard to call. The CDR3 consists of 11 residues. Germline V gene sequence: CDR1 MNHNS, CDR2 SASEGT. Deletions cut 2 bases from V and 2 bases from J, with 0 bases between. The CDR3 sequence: CASSENYGYTF. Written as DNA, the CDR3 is TGTGCCAGCAGTGAAAACTATGGCTACACCTTC.

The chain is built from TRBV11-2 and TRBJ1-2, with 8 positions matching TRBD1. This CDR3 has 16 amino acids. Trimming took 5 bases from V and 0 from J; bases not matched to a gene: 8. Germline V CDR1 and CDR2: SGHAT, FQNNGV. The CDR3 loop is CASSGGTGSTNYGYTF. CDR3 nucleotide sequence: TGTGCCAGCAGCGGGGGGACAGGATCGACTAACTATGGCTACACCTTC.

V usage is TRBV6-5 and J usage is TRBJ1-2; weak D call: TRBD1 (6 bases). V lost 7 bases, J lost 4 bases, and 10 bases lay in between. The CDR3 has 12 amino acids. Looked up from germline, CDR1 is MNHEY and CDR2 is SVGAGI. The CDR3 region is CASMGGAYGYTF. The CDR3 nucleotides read TGTGCCAGCATGGGGGGGGCCTATGGCTACACCTTC.

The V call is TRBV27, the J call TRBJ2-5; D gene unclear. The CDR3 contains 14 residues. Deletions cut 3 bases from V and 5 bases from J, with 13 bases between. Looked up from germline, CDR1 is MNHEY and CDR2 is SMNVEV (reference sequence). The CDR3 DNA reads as TGTGCCAGCAGTTTGGTAGGGAAATCGGAGACCCAGTACTTC. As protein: CASSLVGKSETQYF.